This TCR beta chain was sequenced during a study of blood T cell repertoires in COVID-19. Study-wide background: The analysed material was cDNA or gDNA that came from T cells, B-cell-depleted T cells, or PBMCs.

Per germline, CDR1 LNHDA and CDR2 SQIVND (reference sequence). This CDR3 has 16 amino acids. V was clipped by 6 bases and J by 5 bases; unmatched bases: 13. In the study's own analysis: The assay estimated nucleated cells by amplifying reference gene primers. The table came from immunoSEQ multiplex PCR; TCRdb's copy has only in-frame clones and leaves some out. The V and J calls and the clone size are those of that table, but D and trimming were determined from the DNA. The sample lists some 260,000 clones; approximately 90% were seen once. Sequencing was done on a sample of peripheral blood. This receptor was taken from a man between 18 and 35 years old with active or convalescent COVID-19. V and J are TRBV19 and TRBJ2-1; the match to TRBD2 covers 7 bases. The CDR3 DNA reads TGTGCCAGTAGGGGCAGGCGGGACTATAAAAACAATGAGCAGTTCTTC. This codes for CASRGRRDYKNNEQFF.